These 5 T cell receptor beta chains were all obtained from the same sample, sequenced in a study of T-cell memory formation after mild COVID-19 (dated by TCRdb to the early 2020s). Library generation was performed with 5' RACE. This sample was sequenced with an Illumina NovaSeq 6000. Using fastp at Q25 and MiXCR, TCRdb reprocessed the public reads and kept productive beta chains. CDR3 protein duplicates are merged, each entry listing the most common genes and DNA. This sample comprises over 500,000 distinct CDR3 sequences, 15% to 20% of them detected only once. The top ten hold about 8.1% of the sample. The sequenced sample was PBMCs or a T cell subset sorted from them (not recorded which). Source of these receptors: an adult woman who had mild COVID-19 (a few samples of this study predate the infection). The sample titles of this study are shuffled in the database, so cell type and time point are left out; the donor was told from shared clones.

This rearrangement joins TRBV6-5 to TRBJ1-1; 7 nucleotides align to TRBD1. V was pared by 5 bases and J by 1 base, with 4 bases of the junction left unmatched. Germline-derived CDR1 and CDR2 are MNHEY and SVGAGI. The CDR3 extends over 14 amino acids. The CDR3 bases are TGTGCCAGCAGTGGCCGGACAGGGAACACTGAAGCTTTCTTT. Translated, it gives CASSGRTGNTEAFF.

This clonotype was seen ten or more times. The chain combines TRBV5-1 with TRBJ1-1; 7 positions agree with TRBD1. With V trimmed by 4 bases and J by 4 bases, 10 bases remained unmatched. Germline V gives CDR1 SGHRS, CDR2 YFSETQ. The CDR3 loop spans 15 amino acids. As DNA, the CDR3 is TGCGCCAGCAGCGCAGTCACAGGGGCTGCCACTGAAGCTTTCTTT. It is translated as CASSAVTGAATEAFF.

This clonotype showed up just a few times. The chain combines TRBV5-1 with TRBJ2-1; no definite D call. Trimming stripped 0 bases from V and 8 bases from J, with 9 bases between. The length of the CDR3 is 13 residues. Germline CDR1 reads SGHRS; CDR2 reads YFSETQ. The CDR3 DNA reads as TGCGCCAGCAGCTTGGCCAGCGAGGATGAGCAGTTCTTC. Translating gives CASSLASEDEQFF.

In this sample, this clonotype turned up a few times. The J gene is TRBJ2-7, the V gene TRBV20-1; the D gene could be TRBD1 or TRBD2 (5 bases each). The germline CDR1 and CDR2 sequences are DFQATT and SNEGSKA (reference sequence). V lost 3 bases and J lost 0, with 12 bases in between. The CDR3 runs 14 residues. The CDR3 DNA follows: TGCAGTGCTAGGCGGCAGGGAGACTCCTACGAGCAGTACTTC. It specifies CSARRQGDSYEQYF.

The CDR3 protein is CASSGYRAGNTEAFF. The CDR3 region has the DNA TGTGCCAGCAGCGGATACAGGGCTGGGAACACTGAAGCTTTCTTT. This chain connects TRBV7-2 to TRBJ1-1, with D perhaps TRBD1 (6 bases). Germline V gene lookup returns CDR1 SGHTA and CDR2 FQGNSA. The CDR3 runs 15 residues. Deletions cut 5 bases from V and 1 base from J, with 14 bases between.